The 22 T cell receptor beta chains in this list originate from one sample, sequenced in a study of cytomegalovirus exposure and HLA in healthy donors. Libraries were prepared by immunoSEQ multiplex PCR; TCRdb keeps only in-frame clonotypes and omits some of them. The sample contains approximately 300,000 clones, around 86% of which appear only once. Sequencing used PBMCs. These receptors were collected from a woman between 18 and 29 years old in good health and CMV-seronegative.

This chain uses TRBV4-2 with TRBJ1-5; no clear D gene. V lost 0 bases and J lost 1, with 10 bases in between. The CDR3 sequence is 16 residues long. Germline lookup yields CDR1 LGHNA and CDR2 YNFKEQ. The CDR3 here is CASSQDEYSSNQPQHF. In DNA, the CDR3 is TGTGCCAGCAGCCAAGACGAGTATTCGAGCAATCAGCCCCAGCATTTT.

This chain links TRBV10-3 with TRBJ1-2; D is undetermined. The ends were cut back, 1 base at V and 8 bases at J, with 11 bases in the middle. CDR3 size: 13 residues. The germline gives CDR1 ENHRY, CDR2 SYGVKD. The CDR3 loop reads CAISELEGHGYTF. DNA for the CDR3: TGTGCCATCAGTGAGTTGGAGGGTCACGGCTACACCTTC.

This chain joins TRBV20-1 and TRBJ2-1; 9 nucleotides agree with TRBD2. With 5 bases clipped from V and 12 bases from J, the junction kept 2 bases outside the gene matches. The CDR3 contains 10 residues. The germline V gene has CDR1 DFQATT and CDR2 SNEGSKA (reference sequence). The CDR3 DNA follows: TGCAGTGCTGGTAGCGGGAGGCAGTTCTTC. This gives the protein CSAGSGRQFF.

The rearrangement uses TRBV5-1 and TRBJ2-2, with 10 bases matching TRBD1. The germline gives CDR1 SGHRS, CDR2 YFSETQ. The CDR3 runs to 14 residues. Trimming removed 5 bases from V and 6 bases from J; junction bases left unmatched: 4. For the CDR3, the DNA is TGCGCCAGCAGGGGGACAGGGGATTCCGGGGAGCTGTTTTTT. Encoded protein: CASRGTGDSGELFF.

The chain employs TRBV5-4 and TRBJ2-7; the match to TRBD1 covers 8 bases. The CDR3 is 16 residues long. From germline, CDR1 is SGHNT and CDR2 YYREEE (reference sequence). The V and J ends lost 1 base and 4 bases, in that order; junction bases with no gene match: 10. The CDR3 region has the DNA TGTGCCAGCAGCTTGTCCCCGGACAGGGTAGTATACGAGCAGTACTTC. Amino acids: CASSLSPDRVVYEQYF.

The CDR3 nucleotides read TGCGCCAGCAGAGGACAGGGGGCAAACGTCTCCTACGAGCAGTACTTC. Protein product: CASRGQGANVSYEQYF. The V gene is TRBV4-1, the J gene TRBJ2-7; 11 positions agree with TRBD1. The trim removed 6 bases at V and 0 bases at J, leaving 7 bases unmatched. CDR1 and CDR2 (germline): MGHRA, YSYEKL. This CDR3 region has 16 residues.

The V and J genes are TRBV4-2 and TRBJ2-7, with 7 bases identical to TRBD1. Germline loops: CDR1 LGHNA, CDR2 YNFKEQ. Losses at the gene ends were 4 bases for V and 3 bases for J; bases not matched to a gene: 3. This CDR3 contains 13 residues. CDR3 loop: CASSPGGDYEQYF. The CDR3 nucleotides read TGTGCCAGCAGCCCAGGGGGTGACTACGAGCAGTACTTC.

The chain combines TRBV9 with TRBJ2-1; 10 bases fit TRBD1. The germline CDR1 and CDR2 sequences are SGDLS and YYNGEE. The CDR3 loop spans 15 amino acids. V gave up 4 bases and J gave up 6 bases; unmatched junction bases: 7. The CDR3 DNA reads TGTGCCAGCAGCTCCCAGGACAGGGGGGGCAATGAGCAGTTCTTC. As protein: CASSSQDRGGNEQFF. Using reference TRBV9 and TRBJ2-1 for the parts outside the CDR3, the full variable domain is DSGVTQTPKHLITATGQRVTLRCSPRSGDLSVYWYQQSLDQGLQFLIQYYNGEERAKGNILERFSAQQFPDLHSELNLSSLELGDSALYFCASSSQDRGGNEQFFGPGTRLTVL.

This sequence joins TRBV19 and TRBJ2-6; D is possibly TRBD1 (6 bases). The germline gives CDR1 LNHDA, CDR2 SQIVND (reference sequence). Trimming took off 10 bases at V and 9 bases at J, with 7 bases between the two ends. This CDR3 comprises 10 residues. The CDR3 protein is CATRGNVLTF. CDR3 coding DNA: TGTGCCACCAGGGGCAACGTCCTGACTTTC.

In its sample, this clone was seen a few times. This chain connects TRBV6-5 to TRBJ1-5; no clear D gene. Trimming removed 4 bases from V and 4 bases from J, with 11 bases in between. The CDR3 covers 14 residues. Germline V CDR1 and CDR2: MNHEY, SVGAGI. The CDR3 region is CASSSGMVNQPQHF. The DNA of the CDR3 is TGTGCCAGCAGTTCGGGTATGGTGAATCAGCCCCAGCATTTT.

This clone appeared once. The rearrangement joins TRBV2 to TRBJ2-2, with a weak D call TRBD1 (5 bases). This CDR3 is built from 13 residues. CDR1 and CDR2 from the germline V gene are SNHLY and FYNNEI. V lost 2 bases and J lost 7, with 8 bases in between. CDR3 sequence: CASSEQGGGELFF. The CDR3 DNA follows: TGTGCCAGCAGTGAACAGGGTGGCGGGGAGCTGTTTTTT.

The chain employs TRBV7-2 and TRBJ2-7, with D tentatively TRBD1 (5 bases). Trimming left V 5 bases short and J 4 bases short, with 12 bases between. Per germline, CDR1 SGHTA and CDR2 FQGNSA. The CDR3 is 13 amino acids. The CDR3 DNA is TGTGCCAGCAGCACAGGCGGTCCGTACGAGCAGTACTTC. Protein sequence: CASSTGGPYEQYF.

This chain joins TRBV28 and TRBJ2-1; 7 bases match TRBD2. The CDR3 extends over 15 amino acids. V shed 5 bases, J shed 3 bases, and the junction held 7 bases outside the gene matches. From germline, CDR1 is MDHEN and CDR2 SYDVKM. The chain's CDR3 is CASSPQRGSYNEQFF. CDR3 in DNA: TGTGCCAGCAGTCCCCAGCGGGGAAGCTACAATGAGCAGTTCTTC. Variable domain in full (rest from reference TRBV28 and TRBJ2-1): DVKVTQSSRYLVKRTGEKVFLECVQDMDHENMFWYRQDPGLGLRLIYFSYDVKMKEKGDIPEGYSVSREKKERFSLILESASTNQTSMYLCASSPQRGSYNEQFFGPGTRLTVL.

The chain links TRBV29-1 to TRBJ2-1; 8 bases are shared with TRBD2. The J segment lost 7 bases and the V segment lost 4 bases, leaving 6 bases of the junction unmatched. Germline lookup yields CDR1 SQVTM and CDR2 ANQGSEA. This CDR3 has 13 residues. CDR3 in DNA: TGCAGCGTTGGGGGGACTAGATTGAATGAGCAGTTCTTC. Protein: CSVGGTRLNEQFF.

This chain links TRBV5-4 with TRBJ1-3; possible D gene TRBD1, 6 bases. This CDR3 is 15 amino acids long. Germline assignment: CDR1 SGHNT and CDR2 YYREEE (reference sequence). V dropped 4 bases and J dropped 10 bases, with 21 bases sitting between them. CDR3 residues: CASSPGGQGLATIYF. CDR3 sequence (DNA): TGTGCCAGCAGCCCGGGGGGCCAAGGTTTAGCTACCATATATTTT. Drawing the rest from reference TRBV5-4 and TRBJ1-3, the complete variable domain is ETGVTQSPTHLIKTRGQQVTLRCSSQSGHNTVSWYQQALGQGPQFIFQYYREEENGRGNFPPRFSGLQFPNYSSELNVNALELDDSALYLCASSPGGQGLATIYFGEGSWLTVV.

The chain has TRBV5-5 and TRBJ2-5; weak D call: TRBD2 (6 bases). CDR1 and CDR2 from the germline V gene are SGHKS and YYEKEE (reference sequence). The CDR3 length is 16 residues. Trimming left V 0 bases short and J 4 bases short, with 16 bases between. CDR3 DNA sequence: TGTGCCAGCAGCTTGGTTACGGGAGAAGGGTCAGAGACCCAGTACTTC. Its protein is CASSLVTGEGSETQYF.

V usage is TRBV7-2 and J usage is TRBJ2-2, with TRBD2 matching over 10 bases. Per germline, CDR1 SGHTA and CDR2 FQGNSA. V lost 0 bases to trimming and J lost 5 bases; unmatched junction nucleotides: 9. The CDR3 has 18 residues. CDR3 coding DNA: TGTGCCAGCAGCTTAGCGAGGCTAGCGGGAGATTCTACCGGGGAGCTGTTTTTT. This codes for CASSLARLAGDSTGELFF.

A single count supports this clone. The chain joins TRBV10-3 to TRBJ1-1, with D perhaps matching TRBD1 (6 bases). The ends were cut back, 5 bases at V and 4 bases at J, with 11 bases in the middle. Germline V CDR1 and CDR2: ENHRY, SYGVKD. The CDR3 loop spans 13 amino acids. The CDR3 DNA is TGTGCCATCAGTCGACAGGACCTCACTGAAGCTTTCTTT. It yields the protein CAISRQDLTEAFF.

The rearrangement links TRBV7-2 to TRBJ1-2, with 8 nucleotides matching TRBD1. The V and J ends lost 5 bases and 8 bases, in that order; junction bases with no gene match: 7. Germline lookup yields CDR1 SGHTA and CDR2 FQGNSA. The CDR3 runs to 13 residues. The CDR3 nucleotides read TGTGCCAGCAGCCCCCAGGGGGCGCGAGGCTACACCTTC. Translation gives CASSPQGARGYTF.

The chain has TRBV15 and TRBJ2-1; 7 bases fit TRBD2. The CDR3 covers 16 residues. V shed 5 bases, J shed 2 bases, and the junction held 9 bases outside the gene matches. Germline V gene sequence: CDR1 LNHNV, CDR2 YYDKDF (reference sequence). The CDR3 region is CATSWERGRTYNEQFF. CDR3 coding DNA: TGTGCCACCAGCTGGGAGCGCGGGAGAACCTACAATGAGCAGTTCTTC. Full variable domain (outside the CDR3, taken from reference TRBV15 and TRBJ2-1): DAMVIQNPRYQVTQFGKPVTLSCSQTLNHNVMYWYQQKSSQAPKLLFHYYDKDFNNEADTPDNFQSRRPNTSFCFLDIRSPGLGDTAMYLCATSWERGRTYNEQFFGPGTRLTVL.

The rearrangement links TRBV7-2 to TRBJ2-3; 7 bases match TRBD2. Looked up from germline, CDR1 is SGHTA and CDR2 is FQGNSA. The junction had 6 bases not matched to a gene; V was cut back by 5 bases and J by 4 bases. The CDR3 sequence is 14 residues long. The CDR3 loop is CASSPGLQSDTQYF. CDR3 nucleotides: TGTGCCAGCAGCCCGGGACTACAGTCAGATACGCAGTATTTT.

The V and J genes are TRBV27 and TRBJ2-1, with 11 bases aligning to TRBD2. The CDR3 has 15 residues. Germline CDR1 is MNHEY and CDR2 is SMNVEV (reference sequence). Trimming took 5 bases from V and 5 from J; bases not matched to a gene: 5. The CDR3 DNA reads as TGTGCCAGCAGTCCCACTAGCGGGAGCCACAATGAGCAGTTCTTC. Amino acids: CASSPTSGSHNEQFF.